The 12 T cell receptor beta chains below come from one sample, sequenced in a study of T-cell memory formation after mild COVID-19. TCRdb re-derived calls from the 5' RACE reads in MiXCR, one entry per CDR3 protein. The sample holds around 430,000 distinct CDR3 sequences, more than 15% seen once. Sequenced material: PBMCs or a T cell subset sorted from them (not recorded which). The receptors were sampled from a man aged 18 to 29 who had mild COVID-19 (a few samples of this study predate the infection). Cell type and time point are not known.

The V gene is TRBV24-1, the J gene TRBJ1-2, with 12 bases fitting TRBD1. With 4 bases clipped from V and 8 bases from J, the junction kept 7 bases outside the gene matches. The CDR3 covers 15 residues. CDR1 and CDR2 (germline): KGHDR, SFDVKD. CDR3 amino acids: CATSDPGTGGGGYTF. DNA for the CDR3: TGTGCCACCAGTGACCCCGGGACAGGGGGCGGCGGCTACACCTTC.

The sample holds a few counts of this clonotype. V and J are TRBV6-1 and TRBJ2-1; 8 positions match TRBD2. CDR1 and CDR2 (germline): MNHNS, SASEGT. The CDR3 contains 16 residues. The junction had 12 bases not matched to a gene; V was cut back by 6 bases and J by 5 bases. CDR3 nucleotide sequence: TGTGCCAGCAGCCTGGGGGTTAGCGGGATCAACAATGAGCAGTTCTTC. Protein: CASSLGVSGINNEQFF.

The rearrangement links TRBV20-1 to TRBJ1-2; 7 bases are a match to TRBD1. Trimming at V came to 7 bases and at J to 3 bases, leaving 5 bases not matched to a gene. In germline, CDR1 is DFQATT, CDR2 SNEGSKA (reference sequence). The CDR3 totals 12 residues. The CDR3 sequence is CSGPTGYYGYTF. CDR3 coding DNA: TGCAGTGGCCCGACAGGGTACTATGGCTACACCTTC.

The chain is built from TRBV7-9 and TRBJ2-3; D gene ambiguous. Germline lookup yields CDR1 SEHNR and CDR2 FQNEAQ (reference sequence). Trimming left V 5 bases short and J 1 base short, with 13 bases between. There are 15 residues in the CDR3. The CDR3 is CASSPHEVRTDTQYF. DNA of the CDR3: TGTGCCAGCAGCCCCCACGAGGTTCGCACAGATACGCAGTATTTT.

A single count supports this clonotype. V usage is TRBV20-1 and J usage is TRBJ2-3, with TRBD1 matching 7 bases. V was pared by 4 bases and J by 6 bases, with 7 bases of the junction left unmatched. This CDR3 is 13 amino acids long. Germline lookup yields CDR1 DFQATT and CDR2 SNEGSKA (reference sequence). Here the CDR3 DNA reads TGCAGTGCTACGCGAGGGGGCTCGGATACGCAGTATTTT. It codes for CSATRGGSDTQYF.

This clonotype was seen more than once but under ten times. This chain uses TRBV10-3 with TRBJ2-1; TRBD2 aligns across 8 bases. This CDR3 contains 12 residues. Trimming took 7 bases from V and 9 from J; bases not matched to a gene: 5. CDR1 is ENHRY, CDR2 SYGVKD, per germline. The CDR3 sequence: CAINGGAGEQFF. DNA for the CDR3: TGTGCCATCAACGGGGGGGCCGGTGAGCAGTTCTTC.

This chain uses TRBV20-1 with TRBJ2-3, with D perhaps matching TRBD1 or TRBD2 (5 bases each). From germline, CDR1 is DFQATT and CDR2 SNEGSKA (reference sequence). Trimming stripped 6 bases from V and 3 bases from J, with 10 bases between. CDR3 size: 12 residues. For the CDR3, the DNA is TGCAGTGCGCCCGAGGGGACAGATACGCAGTATTTT. It is translated as CSAPEGTDTQYF.

This clonotype was observed a few times. The V gene is TRBV18, the J gene TRBJ2-2; D is possibly TRBD2 (6 bases). CDR3 size: 16 residues. Germline lookup yields CDR1 KGHSH and CDR2 LQKENI. V was clipped by 1 base and J by 4 bases, with 13 bases between them. DNA for the CDR3: TGTGCCAGCTCACCACAGGGACTTAGCCTCACCGGGGAGCTGTTTTTT. Protein sequence: CASSPQGLSLTGELFF.

This clonotype has just a few counts. The V and J genes are TRBV12-3 or TRBV12-4 and TRBJ2-1, with D perhaps TRBD2 (6 bases). This CDR3 contains 14 residues. Deletions cut 3 bases from V and 3 bases from J, with 9 bases between. The CDR3 spells CASSFHGGYNEQFF. Here the CDR3 DNA reads TGTGCCAGCAGTTTCCACGGGGGCTACAATGAGCAGTTCTTC.

The V call is TRBV19, the J call TRBJ2-1; 7 nucleotides agree with TRBD1. The germline V gene has CDR1 LNHDA and CDR2 SQIVND (reference sequence). CDR3 length equals 18 residues. Unmatched junction bases numbered 14, after V lost 6 bases and J lost 0 bases. In DNA form, the CDR3 reads TGTGCCAGTAGGGAAGGGGGCTACTTCGAAAGCTCCTACAATGAGCAGTTCTTC. It specifies CASREGGYFESSYNEQFF.

The chain links TRBV30 to TRBJ2-5; no firm D call. This CDR3 region has 11 residues. V was pared by 3 bases and J by 4 bases, with 6 bases between. CDR1 is GTSNPN and CDR2 is SVGIG in the germline V gene (reference sequence). CDR3 sequence: CAWSAPETQYF. Here the CDR3 DNA reads TGTGCCTGGAGCGCGCCAGAGACCCAGTACTTC. Combining the CDR3 with reference TRBV30 and TRBJ2-5 gives the whole variable domain SQTIHQWPATLVQPVGSPLSLECTVEGTSNPNLYWYRQAAGRGLQLLFYSVGIGQISSEVPQNLSASRPQDRQFILSSKKLLLSDSGFYLCAWSAPETQYFGPGTRLLVL.

This clonotype has only a few counts. The genes are TRBV27 and TRBJ2-2; D assignment may be TRBD1 or TRBD2 (7 bases each). Germline V gene lookup returns CDR1 MNHEY and CDR2 SMNVEV (reference sequence). This CDR3 comprises 15 residues. V lost 3 bases, J lost 7 bases, and 15 bases lay in between. This CDR3 reads CASSLSQGGIGELFF. CDR3 DNA sequence: TGTGCCAGCAGTTTGAGTCAGGGGGGGATCGGGGAGCTGTTTTTT.